One and the same sample provided the 5 T cell receptor beta chains below, sequenced in a study of response to subunit inactivated influenza vaccine. Using its own MiXCR run on the RT-PCR reads, TCRdb lists one record per CDR3 protein. The data contain about 480,000 distinct CDR3 sequences, about 25% of them seen just once; the ten biggest clones take up 1.5% to 2%. The material was CD4+ T cells sorted from PBMCs, obtained 4 to 6 days after vaccination. Receptors were obtained from a man aged 50 to 60 who received an inactivated influenza vaccine.

A note on this clonotype: A much more abundant neighbour one base away suggests this may be a read error. Without the conserved terminal phenylalanine or tryptophan, this CDR3 likely stems from a read error. CDR3 in amino acids: CASSPGLAANTGELFL. The DNA of the CDR3 is TGTGCCAGCAGCCCGGGACTAGCGGCGAACACCGGGGAGCTGTTTTTA. The gene calls are TRBV3-1 and TRBJ2-2, with 11 bases matching TRBD2. CDR1 and CDR2 from the germline V gene are LGHDT and YNNKEL (reference sequence). The CDR3 has 16 amino acids. The junction had 1 base not matched to a gene; V was cut back by 4 bases and J by 0 bases.

Points on this clonotype: Being one base from a much bigger clone, this may be a read error. The V gene is TRBV12-3 or TRBV12-4, the J gene TRBJ1-5; no firm D call. The germline V and J ends were trimmed by 3 bases and 0 bases, with 6 bases remaining between them. The CDR3 has 14 residues. This CDR3 reads CASSFRYSNQPQHF. The CDR3 DNA follows: TGTGCCAGCAGTTTTCGGTATAGCAATCAGCCCCAGCATTTT.

This clonotype was detected only a few times. This chain uses TRBV5-1 with TRBJ2-5; D possibly matches TRBD1 or TRBD2 (5 bases each). V was pared by 1 base and J by 5 bases, with 18 bases between. This CDR3 has 16 amino acids. Germline V gene lookup returns CDR1 SGHRS and CDR2 YFSETQ. CDR3 in amino acids: CASSLSRGAVLETQYF. DNA of the CDR3: TGCGCCAGCAGCTTGTCCCGGGGCGCGGTTTTGGAGACCCAGTACTTC.

Comments on this clonotype: The junction does not match germline at one end; this may be a read error. The chain uses TRBV7-9 and TRBJ1-3, with TRBD1 identical over 7 bases. Germline CDR1 SEHNR, CDR2 FQNEAQ (reference sequence). This CDR3 comprises 12 residues. CDR3 amino acids: CASSPDRVLVDF. For the CDR3, the DNA is TGTGCCAGCAGCCCCGACAGGGTTCTAGTCGATTTT.

There are many counts of this clonotype. A much larger clone sits a single nucleotide away, making a read error possible. The chain's CDR3 is CASSLLAGNTGELFF. The CDR3 region has the DNA TGTGCCAGCAGCTTACTAGCGGGGAACACCGGGGAGCTGTTTTTT. The chain links TRBV28 to TRBJ2-2, with TRBD2 matching 9 bases. This CDR3 comprises 15 residues. Per the germline V gene, CDR1 is MDHEN and CDR2 is SYDVKM. Trimming at V came to 6 bases and at J to 1 base, leaving 3 bases not matched to a gene.